This passage covers 12 T cell receptor beta chains from one sample sequenced in a study of post-analysis software for immune sequencing data. TCR beta cDNA libraries included unique molecular identifiers. TCRdb recomputed calls from the PCR reads with MiXCR, one row per CDR3 protein. The repertoire consists of more than 500,000 distinct CDR3 sequences, with around 31% occurring once and the leading ten covering around 5.9%. Whole-study findings and limits: Comparison of patients with controls showed roughly five TRBV segments more frequent in patients, TRBV5-6, TRBV5-1 and TRBV20-1 among them.

These receptors have no identified antigens. The sequenced material came from blood. Receptors were obtained from a girl under 18 with multiple sclerosis.

This clonotype was seen more than once but under ten times. This sequence joins TRBV5-6 and TRBJ2-3; D gene unclear. V was shortened by 1 base and J by 2 bases, with 11 bases between the two germline ends. The CDR3 is 15 amino acids. Germline V gene data show CDR1 as SGHDT and CDR2 as YYEEEE. For the CDR3, the DNA is TGTGCCAGCAGCTTGCCCTCTTCCAACACAGATACGCAGTATTTT. This codes for CASSLPSSNTDTQYF.

This sequence joins TRBV5-1 and TRBJ2-3, with 8 bases lining up with TRBD2. Germline trimming cut 0 bases from V and 3 bases from J; bases unmatched to any gene: 3. Germline CDR1 reads SGHRS; CDR2 reads YFSETQ. The CDR3 runs to 15 residues. The CDR3 region has the DNA TGCGCCAGCAGCTTGGTTAGCGGGGCGACAGATACGCAGTATTTT. Amino acid sequence: CASSLVSGATDTQYF.

The rearrangement links TRBV7-9 to TRBJ2-3, with D perhaps matching TRBD1 (6 bases). V was pared by 5 bases and J by 2 bases, with 11 bases between. The CDR3 is 14 residues long. Germline V lookup: CDR1 SEHNR, CDR2 FQNEAQ (reference sequence). CDR3 DNA sequence: TGTGCCAGCAGCGCCCGGGACAACACAGATACGCAGTATTTT. This codes for CASSARDNTDTQYF.

J is TRBJ1-1 and V is TRBV4-1; D perhaps matches TRBD1 (5 bases). Trimming took 1 base from V and 1 from J, leaving 16 bases between them. The germline gives CDR1 MGHRA, CDR2 YSYEKL. The CDR3 spans 17 residues. The CDR3 DNA reads TGCGCCAGCAGCCAAGTGGGGCTGGGGGGTTGGAACACTGAAGCTTTCTTT. It translates to CASSQVGLGGWNTEAFF.

This clonotype has more than one count but fewer than ten. V is TRBV11-2 and J is TRBJ2-1; D may match TRBD1 or TRBD2 (5 bases each). The CDR3 consists of 14 residues. The V end lost 2 bases, the J end lost 2 bases, and 7 bases lay between the germline ends. Germline values: CDR1 SGHAT, CDR2 FQNNGV. The CDR3 nucleotides read TGTGCCAGCAGCTTAACGGGGCCCTACAATGAGCAGTTCTTC. This codes for CASSLTGPYNEQFF.

Comments on this clonotype: Germline and junction disagree at one end, which may indicate a read error. The J gene is TRBJ2-1, the V gene TRBV5-1, with D tentatively TRBD1 or TRBD2 (5 bases each). The CDR3 extends over 14 amino acids. Germline-derived CDR1 and CDR2 are SGHRS and YFSETQ. The CDR3 sequence is CAGSGTAGTNEQFF. The CDR3 DNA sequence: TGCGCCGGCAGCGGAACGGCAGGGACGAATGAGCAGTTCTTC.

The CDR3 DNA is TGTGCCACCAGTGACCAAGCCGGGGTTTACCAAGAGACCCAGTACTTC. Amino acid sequence: CATSDQAGVYQETQYF. The chain employs TRBV24-1 and TRBJ2-5; a possible D gene is TRBD2 (5 bases). The CDR3 sequence is 16 residues long. Germline V gene data show CDR1 as KGHDR and CDR2 as SFDVKD. The ends were cut back, 4 bases at V and 0 bases at J, with 14 bases in the middle.

The chain carries TRBV3-1 and TRBJ1-2; tentatively, D is TRBD1 (5 bases). Germline V gene data show CDR1 as LGHDT and CDR2 as YNNKEL (reference sequence). The CDR3 totals 13 residues. The V end was cut by 7 bases, the J end by 2 bases, with 11 bases between. CDR3 residues: CASTPGPNYGYTF. For the CDR3, the DNA is TGTGCCAGCACCCCGGGGCCAAACTATGGCTACACCTTC.

This clonotype was observed at least ten times. The junction differs from germline at one of its ends, possibly a read error. The chain employs TRBV6-5 and TRBJ1-2, with TRBD1 as a possible D gene (5 bases). CDR3 length: 11 residues. CDR1 MNHEY and CDR2 SVGAGI come from the germline V gene. The CDR3: CASRGGYGYTF. The CDR3 DNA follows: TGCGCCAGCCGGGGGGGCTATGGCTACACCTTC.

This clonotype has more than one count but fewer than ten. The chain combines TRBV27 with TRBJ2-1; unclear D gene. Looked up from germline, CDR1 is MNHEY and CDR2 is SMNVEV (reference sequence). CDR3 length: 12 residues. Trimming stripped 2 bases from V and 10 bases from J, with 9 bases between. The CDR3, as DNA: TGTGCCAGCAGTTTAAACGTCTGGGAGCAGTTCTTC. Protein product: CASSLNVWEQFF.

This clonotype came up a few times. This chain joins TRBV5-1 and TRBJ2-1; 7 bases align to TRBD2. The CDR3 consists of 14 residues. Germline trimming cut 2 bases from V and 5 bases from J; bases unmatched to any gene: 4. CDR1 and CDR2 (germline): SGHRS, YFSETQ. The CDR3 bases are TGCGCCAGCAGCTTCGCGGGGGACGACAATGAGCAGTTCTTC. It specifies CASSFAGDDNEQFF.

This clonotype was counted once. This sequence joins TRBV29-1 and TRBJ1-1; a possible D gene is TRBD1 (6 bases). V was shortened by 6 bases and J by 5 bases, with 19 bases between the two germline ends. This CDR3 is 14 amino acids long. The V gene's germline CDR1 is SQVTM and CDR2 ANQGSEA. The CDR3 DNA is TGCAGCGTAATACCGGGACACGGGGCTACTGAAGCTTTCTTT. Translated, it gives CSVIPGHGATEAFF. Based on the CDR3 plus reference TRBV29-1 and TRBJ1-1, the full variable domain is SAVISQKPSRDICQRGTSLTIQCQVDSQVTMMFWYRQQPGQSLTLIATANQGSEATYESGFVIDKFPISRPNLTFSTLTVSNMSPEDSSIYLCSVIPGHGATEAFFGQGTRLTVV.